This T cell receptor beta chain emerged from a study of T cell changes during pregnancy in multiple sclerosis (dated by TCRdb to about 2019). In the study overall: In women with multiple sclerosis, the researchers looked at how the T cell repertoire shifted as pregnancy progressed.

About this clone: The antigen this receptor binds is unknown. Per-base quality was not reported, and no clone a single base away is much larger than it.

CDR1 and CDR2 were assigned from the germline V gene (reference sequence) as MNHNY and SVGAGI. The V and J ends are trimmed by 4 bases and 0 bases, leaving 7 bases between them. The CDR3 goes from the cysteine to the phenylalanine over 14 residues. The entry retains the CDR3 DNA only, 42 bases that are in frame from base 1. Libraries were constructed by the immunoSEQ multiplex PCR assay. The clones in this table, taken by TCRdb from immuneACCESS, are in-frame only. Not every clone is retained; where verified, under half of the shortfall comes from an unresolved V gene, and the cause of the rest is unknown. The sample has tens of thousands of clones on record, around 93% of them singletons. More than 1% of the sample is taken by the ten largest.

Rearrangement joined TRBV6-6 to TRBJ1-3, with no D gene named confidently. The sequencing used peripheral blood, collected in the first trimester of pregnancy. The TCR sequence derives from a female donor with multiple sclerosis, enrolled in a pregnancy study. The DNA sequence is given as TGTGCCAGCAGTTTCGGGATCTCTGGAAACACCATATATTTT. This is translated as CASSFGISGNTIYF.